This T cell receptor beta chain was captured in a study of CD8+CD57+ T cells in acquired aplastic anemia. In the study overall: DNA recovered from sorted CD4+ and CD8+ cells had a mean of approximately 3 ug. Broader study findings: The study identified almost 30 CD8+ CDR3 sequences shared by patients and controls.

CD8+CD57+ cell expansion, shown by flow cytometry, had occurred in the patients selected for sequencing. This clonotype occurred a few times. Its antigen is not known. Template material for TCR beta VDJ and CDR3 profiling consisted of genomic DNA. TCRdb processed the reads anew with MiXCR; each CDR3 protein has one entry. The data contain 89,000 or so distinct CDR3 sequences, around 62% of them singletons. In germline, CDR1 is ENHRY, CDR2 SYGVKD. V shed 10 bases, J shed 7 bases, and the junction held 13 bases outside the gene matches. CDR3 length: 13 residues. Sequenced: sorted CD4+, CD8+, or CD8+CD57+ T cells (not recorded which) from PBMCs. This sequence joins TRBV10-3 and TRBJ2-7; 7 nucleotides align to TRBD1. This receptor was taken from a human donor with aplastic anemia. Here the CDR3 reads CATHRDSPYEQYF. DNA for the CDR3: TGTGCCACCCACCGGGACAGCCCTTATGAGCAGTACTTC.